This T cell receptor beta chain comes out of a study of blood T cell repertoires in COVID-19 (dated by TCRdb to 2018 to 2021). Concerning the study at large: Collaborator samples came from the United States, Italy and Spain and covered acute and convalescent phases of COVID-19. The material from the prospective study consisted of cDNA or gDNA derived from T cells, B-cell-depleted T cells, or PBMCs. Deeply sampled blood TCRbeta repertoires from subjects exposed to, actively infected with, or recovered from COVID-19 were included in the dataset. The repertoires were released in a freely available public database intended as a resource for research on the immune response to SARS-CoV-2. The samples were drawn from the first 160 participants of the ongoing ImmuneRACE study and from about 1,200 subjects provided by 6 global collaborators. Sample metadata almost always included a de-identified subject ID, COVID-19 status, age in years and sex. HLA class I and class II types, where available, came from metadata supplied by the sample provider rather than from assay-based typing.

The immunoSEQ Assay, a bias-controlled multiplex PCR, was used to amplify TCRbeta CDR3 regions from genomic DNA. From the authors' description of their analysis: Within the assay, amplification of reference gene primers was used to estimate how many nucleated cells each sample contained. To quantify the absolute abundance of each unique TCRbeta CDR3 rearrangement, sequence reads were collapsed and filtered. For each sample, productive Simpson clonality was calculated as the square root of Simpson's diversity index over productive rearrangements. The table comes from immuneACCESS by way of TCRdb, which keeps in-frame sequences with V and J called. Part of the clones is missing from these tables; in studies checked, under half for an unresolved V gene and the rest for unknown reasons. That table furnishes V, J and clone size, whereas the DNA furnished D and trimming. The sample table shows roughly 180,000 clones, and 88% are seen once. Together, the top ten hold roughly 4.2% of the sample.

The collaborating institutions used their own protocols to collect whole blood in K2EDTA tubes. For TCRbeta analysis, collaborators shipped samples in one of three forms: frozen whole blood, isolated PBMCs, or DNA extracted from either of those sample types. Cut back by 1 base and 12 bases, the V and J ends lie 13 bases apart. The CDR3 runs 14 residues from the cysteine to the phenylalanine. Only CDR3 DNA remains: 42 bases, in frame from the first base. Taken from the germline V gene (reference sequence), the CDR1 and CDR2 loops are SEHNR and FQNEAQ. Comment on this clone: Its cognate antigen has yet to be identified. No much larger clonotype is one base removed from it; base qualities were not supplied.

Results and caveats for the whole study, not just this receptor: The amount of clinical and demographic metadata varied by source and participant and was provided uncurated.

The specimen sequenced was peripheral blood. The chain uses TRBV7-9 and TRBJ1-6, with the D gene uncertain. The receptor's source is a woman in her thirties with acute or convalescent COVID-19. The CDR3 amino acid sequence is: CASSLGAQIIPLHF. The DNA sequence reads TGTGCCAGCAGCTTAGGGGCCCAAATTATACCCCTCCACTTT. When the CDR3 is completed using the reference TRBV7-9 and TRBJ1-6 genes on either side, the full variable domain is DTGVSQNPRHKITKRGQNVTFRCDPISEHNRLYWYRQTLGQGPEFLTYFQNEAQLEKSRLLSDRFSAERPKGSFSTLEIQRTEQGDSAMYLCASSLGAQIIPLHFGNGTRLTVT.